The 10 T cell receptor beta chains below come from one sample, sequenced in a study of T-cell reconstitution after alpha-beta-depleted transplantation in children. Preparation of the TCRbeta library used unique molecular identifiers. TCRdb re-analysed the PCR reads in MiXCR, keeping a single row per CDR3 protein. Among about a million distinct CDR3 sequences, under 30% were seen once, and the ten largest hold over 25%. This material consisted of PBMCs, mostly from graft donor cells, taken 360 days after TCRalphabeta/CD19-depleted stem cell transplant. These receptor sequences come from a boy under three years old who had a stem cell transplant for SCID, so the T cells may come from the graft donor.

The chain has TRBV20-1 and TRBJ2-3; D ambiguous. Germline V gives CDR1 DFQATT, CDR2 SNEGSKA (reference sequence). Trimming pared 1 base from V and 5 bases from J, leaving 10 bases between. The CDR3 spans 13 residues. For the CDR3, the DNA is TGCAGTGCTAGAGTTCCCCTGGGAGATACGCAGTATTTT. This translates into CSARVPLGDTQYF.

J is TRBJ1-2 and V is TRBV7-9; 9 nucleotides match TRBD1. Germline V gene data show CDR1 as SEHNR and CDR2 as FQNEAQ (reference sequence). CDR3 length: 15 residues. The V and J ends lost 5 bases and 4 bases, in that order; junction bases with no gene match: 8. The CDR3 coding sequence is TGTGCCAGCAGCATCCGGGACAGGGACCTCTATGGCTACACCTTC. It specifies CASSIRDRDLYGYTF.

On this clonotype: The conserved final phenylalanine or tryptophan is absent from the CDR3, which likely points to a read error. The rearrangement uses TRBV19 and TRBJ2-1; TRBD2 aligns across 8 bases. The germline CDR1 and CDR2 sequences are LNHDA and SQIVND (reference sequence). This CDR3 is built from 16 residues. Germline trimming cut 3 bases from V and 9 bases from J; bases unmatched to any gene: 13. DNA for the CDR3: TGTGCCAGTAGTATGGGTAGGATAGCGGGGAAGGGTGAGCAGTTCGTC. Residues: CASSMGRIAGKGEQFV.

The chain uses TRBV28 and TRBJ2-1; unclear D gene. Germline CDR1 MDHEN, CDR2 SYDVKM. Between the trimmed V and J ends, which lost 5 bases and 8 bases, there was a span of 7 bases. The CDR3 covers 11 residues. CDR3 amino acids: CASSMGDEQFF. The DNA for the CDR3 is TGTGCCAGCAGTATGGGCGATGAGCAGTTCTTC.

In this sample, this clonotype turned up once. The V call is TRBV29-1, the J call TRBJ2-7; TRBD2 matches 9 bases. Germline loops: CDR1 SQVTM, CDR2 ANQGSEA. The J segment lost 5 bases and the V segment lost 6 bases, leaving 5 bases of the junction unmatched. The CDR3 has 12 residues. CDR3 loop: CSVPAGGNEQYF. CDR3 DNA sequence: TGCAGCGTCCCCGCGGGGGGGAACGAGCAGTACTTC.

This clonotype was seen only a few times. The chain carries TRBV6-5 and TRBJ2-2; no firm D call. Germline V gives CDR1 MNHEY, CDR2 SVGAGI. The CDR3 is made up of 16 amino acids. V was cut by 0 bases and J by 0 bases, with 8 bases left in between. The CDR3 loop is CASSYSKGTNTGELFF. The CDR3 DNA sequence: TGTGCCAGCAGTTACTCGAAGGGAACGAACACCGGGGAGCTGTTTTTT.

This chain links TRBV6-5 with TRBJ2-5; TRBD1 matches at 8 bases. The germline gives CDR1 MNHEY, CDR2 SVGAGI. Losses at the gene ends were 0 bases for V and 4 bases for J; bases not matched to a gene: 7. The CDR3 runs 16 residues. The CDR3 coding sequence is TGTGCCAGCAGTTACTCCTTGGGACAGGTCCCAGAGACCCAGTACTTC. Encoded protein: CASSYSLGQVPETQYF.

Only a few counts were recorded for this clonotype. This sequence joins TRBV6-1 and TRBJ1-1; D gene ambiguous. CDR3 size: 16 residues. Looked up from germline, CDR1 is MNHNS and CDR2 is SASEGT. Trimming removed 6 bases from V and 3 bases from J, with 20 bases in between. The CDR3 protein is CASSLTSFSFHTEAFF. In DNA, the CDR3 is TGTGCCAGCAGCCTTACCTCCTTCAGCTTTCACACTGAAGCTTTCTTT.

This clonotype has a handful of counts. The rearrangement joins TRBV2 to TRBJ2-6; no clear D gene. Trimming cost V 8 bases and J 2 bases, with 13 bases left between them. This CDR3 is built from 15 residues. Germline V CDR1 and CDR2: SNHLY, FYNNEI. The CDR3 DNA reads as TGTGCCAGCCTTTATGAGGCTACTGGGGCCAACGTCCTGACTTTC. This codes for CASLYEATGANVLTF.

V is TRBV12-3 or TRBV12-4 and J is TRBJ2-6; D remains ambiguous. V was clipped by 1 base and J by 0 bases, with 10 bases between them. The CDR3 consists of 17 residues. CDR3 region: CASSLGGAISGANVLTF. CDR3 nucleotides: TGTGCCAGCAGTTTAGGAGGTGCAATCTCTGGGGCCAACGTCCTGACTTTC.